This TCR beta chain is drawn from a study of breast tumors, draining lymph nodes, adjacent tissues. Germline assignment: CDR1 SGHTA and CDR2 FQGTGA. The CDR3 length is 13 residues. V lost 0 bases and J 3 bases, leaving 0 bases between the germline ends. This clonotype is categorized as medium-sized (0.01 to 0.1%). TCRdb re-called the multiplex PCR reads through MiXCR, storing one row per CDR3 protein. The sample has about 24,000 distinct CDR3 sequences, approximately 75% seen once. The chain recombines TRBV7-3 with TRBJ2-6; D ambiguous. This sequence originates from a female donor with breast cancer. Some clones in this sample may be carry-over from other donors' samples. The sample was tumor-adjacent breast tissue. CDR3 in amino acids: CASSLTGANVLTF. The CDR3 DNA sequence: TGTGCCAGCAGCTTAACTGGGGCCAACGTCCTGACTTTC.